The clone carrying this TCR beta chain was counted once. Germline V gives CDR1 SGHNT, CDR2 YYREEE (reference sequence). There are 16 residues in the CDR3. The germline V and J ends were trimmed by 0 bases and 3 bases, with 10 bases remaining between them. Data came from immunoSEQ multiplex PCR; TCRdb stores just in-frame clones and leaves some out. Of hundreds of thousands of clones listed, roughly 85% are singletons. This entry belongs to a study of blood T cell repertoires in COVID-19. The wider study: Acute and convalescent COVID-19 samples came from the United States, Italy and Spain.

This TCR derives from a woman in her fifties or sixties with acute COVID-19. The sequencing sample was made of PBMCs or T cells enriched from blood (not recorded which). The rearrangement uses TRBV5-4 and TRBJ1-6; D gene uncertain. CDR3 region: CASSLASGGYNSPLHF. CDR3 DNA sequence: TGTGCCAGCAGCTTGGCCTCGGGAGGCTATAATTCACCCCTCCACTTT.